These T cell receptor beta chains were read from a single sample in a study of cytomegalovirus exposure and HLA in healthy donors. Assay used: immunoSEQ multiplex PCR; TCRdb lists only in-frame clones, some missing. Of about 360,000 clones listed, roughly 85% are singletons. The sample taken for sequencing was PBMCs. All receptors come from a woman aged 18-35 years in good health and CMV-seronegative. CDR3s include the opening cysteine and the closing phenylalanine or tryptophan. The D gene is left open where the match is weak. Clone sizes are given selectively: once, few, many, or a class where the clone is expanded.

CDR3nt: TGCAGTGTTGGGCATAACTATGGCTACACCTTC; CDR3aa: CSVGHNYGYTF; abundance: -; j_gene: TRBJ1-2; d_gene: -; v_gene: TRBV20-1
CDR3nt: TGTGCCAGCAGCCAAGGTGTTGGACTAGCGGGGGACACAGATACGCAGTATTTT; CDR3aa: CASSQGVGLAGDTDTQYF; abundance: -; j_gene: TRBJ2-3; d_gene: TRBD2; v_gene: TRBV16
CDR3nt: TGTGCCAGCAGCTTGGGGACACACAATGGCTACACCTTC; CDR3aa: CASSLGTHNGYTF; abundance: -; j_gene: TRBJ1-2; d_gene: -; v_gene: TRBV7-9
CDR3nt: TGTGCCAGCAGCCAAGACGGGACAGGAACCTACGAGCAGTACTTC; CDR3aa: CASSQDGTGTYEQYF; abundance: once; j_gene: TRBJ2-7; d_gene: TRBD1; v_gene: TRBV2
CDR3nt: TGCAGCGTTTGGCTAGCGGGGGGTCCCTACAATGAGCAGTTCTTC; CDR3aa: CSVWLAGGPYNEQFF; abundance: -; j_gene: TRBJ2-1; d_gene: TRBD2; v_gene: TRBV29-1
CDR3nt: TGTGCCAGCCAAGGAAGGGGCTTCTCTGGAAACACCATATATTTT; CDR3aa: CASQGRGFSGNTIYF; abundance: -; j_gene: TRBJ1-3; d_gene: -; v_gene: TRBV4-2
CDR3nt: TGCGCCAGCAGCTTGAACGTAGGAGGGACGAACACTGAAGCTTTCTTT; CDR3aa: CASSLNVGGTNTEAFF; abundance: -; j_gene: TRBJ1-1; d_gene: -; v_gene: TRBV5-1
CDR3nt: TGTGCCAGCAGTCACCCTGGAGGAAAACTGTTTTTT; CDR3aa: CASSHPGGKLFF; abundance: -; j_gene: TRBJ1-4; d_gene: -; v_gene: TRBV7-9
CDR3nt: TGCGCCAGCAGCCAAGTGACAGGGGATACCGGGGAGCTGTTTTTT; CDR3aa: CASSQVTGDTGELFF; abundance: -; j_gene: TRBJ2-2; d_gene: TRBD1; v_gene: TRBV4-1
CDR3nt: TGTGCCAGTAGCCAGATAGGGGTAGGGCCCTACAATGAGCAGTTCTTC; CDR3aa: CASSQIGVGPYNEQFF; abundance: once; j_gene: TRBJ2-1; d_gene: -; v_gene: TRBV19
CDR3nt: TGCAGCGTTGAGGACAGTCCTAACTATGGCTACACCTTC; CDR3aa: CSVEDSPNYGYTF; abundance: -; j_gene: TRBJ1-2; d_gene: -; v_gene: TRBV29-1
CDR3nt: TGTGCCAGCAGCCCCACTAGCAACGAGCAGTACTTC; CDR3aa: CASSPTSNEQYF; abundance: -; j_gene: TRBJ2-7; d_gene: -; v_gene: TRBV7-2
CDR3nt: TGTGCCAGCAGTTTTCGGGAGGGGAGCGGCTACACCTTC; CDR3aa: CASSFREGSGYTF; abundance: -; j_gene: TRBJ1-2; d_gene: -; v_gene: TRBV27
CDR3nt: TGCGCCAGCAGCTTGACAGGGGGGCTATACGAGCAGTACTTC; CDR3aa: CASSLTGGLYEQYF; abundance: -; j_gene: TRBJ2-7; d_gene: TRBD1; v_gene: TRBV5-1
CDR3nt: TGTGCCAGCTCATGGGGGTCGGGACAGCCTAACTATGGCTACACCTTC; CDR3aa: CASSWGSGQPNYGYTF; abundance: -; j_gene: TRBJ1-2; d_gene: TRBD1; v_gene: TRBV18